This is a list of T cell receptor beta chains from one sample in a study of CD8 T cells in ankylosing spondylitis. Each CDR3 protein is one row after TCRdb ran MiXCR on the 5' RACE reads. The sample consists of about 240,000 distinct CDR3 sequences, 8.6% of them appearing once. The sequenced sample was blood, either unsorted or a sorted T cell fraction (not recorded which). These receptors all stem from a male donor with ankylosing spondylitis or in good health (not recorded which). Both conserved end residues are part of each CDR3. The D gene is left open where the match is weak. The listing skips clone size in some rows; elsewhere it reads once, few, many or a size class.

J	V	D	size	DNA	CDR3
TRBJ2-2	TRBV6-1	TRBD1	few	TGTGCCAGCAGTCAAACAGGGGACACCGGGGAGCTGTTTTTT	CASSQTGDTGELFF
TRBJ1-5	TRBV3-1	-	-	TGTGCCAGCAGCCAAGCAACAGGGTTTCAGCCCCAGCATTTT	CASSQATGFQPQHF
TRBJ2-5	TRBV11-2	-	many	TGTGCCAGCACCGGGACCATACAAGAGACCCAGTACTTC	CASTGTIQETQYF
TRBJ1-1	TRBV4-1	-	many	TGCGCCAGCAGCCAAGGGGGATACACTGAAGCTTTCTTT	CASSQGGYTEAFF
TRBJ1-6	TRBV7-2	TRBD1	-	TGTGCCAGCAGCTTAGCACAGGGGGCAAGATCACCCCTCCACTTT	CASSLAQGARSPLHF
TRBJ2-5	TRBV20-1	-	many	TGCAGTGCTCCCTACCAGGGGATAGAGACCCAGTACTTC	CSAPYQGIETQYF
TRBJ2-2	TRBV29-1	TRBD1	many	TGCAGCGGGAGGACAGGGGCGAGCACCGGGGAGCTGTTTTTT	CSGRTGASTGELFF
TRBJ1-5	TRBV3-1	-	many	TGTGCCAGCAGCCAAGGGGGTGGAGTTCAGCCCCAGCATTTT	CASSQGGGVQPQHF
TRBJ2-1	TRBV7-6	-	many	TGTGCCAGCAGCTTATGGAGCGGCGGTGAGCAGTTCTTC	CASSLWSGGEQFF
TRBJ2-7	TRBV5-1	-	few	TGCGCCAGCAGCTTGGCCTTGGAGGGCTCCTACGAGCAGTACTTC	CASSLALEGSYEQYF
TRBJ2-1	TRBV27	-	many	TGTGCCAGCAGTTCCATCCTCGGGAACAATGAGCAGTTCTTC	CASSSILGNNEQFF
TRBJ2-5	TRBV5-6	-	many	TGTGCCAGCAGCTCACAACTAACAGAGACCCAGTACTTC	CASSSQLTETQYF
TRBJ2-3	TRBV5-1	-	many	TGCGCCAGCAGCCCGCGACTCCGGGGGATTCGTACAGATACGCAGTATTTT	CASSPRLRGIRTDTQYF
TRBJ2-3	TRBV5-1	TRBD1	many	TGCGCCAGCAGCTCGACAGGGGACCGCACAGATACGCAGTATTTT	CASSSTGDRTDTQYF
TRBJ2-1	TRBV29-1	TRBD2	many	TGCAGCGTTGAATGGGGCGGGGGTGATGAGCAGTTCTTC	CSVEWGGGDEQFF
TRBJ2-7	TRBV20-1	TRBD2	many	TGCAGTGCCCGGCGGGAGGGCCCTCCCTACGAGCAGTACTTC	CSARREGPPYEQYF
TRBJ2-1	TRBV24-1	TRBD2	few	TGTGCCACCAGTGACCCGACTAGCGGGAGGGCCTCTGAGCAGTTCTTC	CATSDPTSGRASEQFF
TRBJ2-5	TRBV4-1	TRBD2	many	TGCGCCAGCAGCCTCACTAACGGGCTAGCGGGACAAGAGACCCAGTACTTC	CASSLTNGLAGQETQYF
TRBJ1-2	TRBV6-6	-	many	TGTGCCAGCGGAACCGGAGGCTATGGCTACACCTTC	CASGTGGYGYTF
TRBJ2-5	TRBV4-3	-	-	TGCGCCAGCAGCCAAGATGGGAACCAAGAGACCCAGTACTTC	CASSQDGNQETQYF
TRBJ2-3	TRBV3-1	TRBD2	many	TGTGCCAGCAGCCAAGATTGGAGCCAGCGGGGGAGATATACGCAGTATTTT	CASSQDWSQRGRYTQYF
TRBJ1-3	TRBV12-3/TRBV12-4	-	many	TGTGCCAGGACCTGGACTAACGGAGGGCCCGGAAACACCATATATTTT	CARTWTNGGPGNTIYF
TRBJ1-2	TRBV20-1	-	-	TGCAGTGCTGTGGGGGGGACCGTTTATGGCTACACCTTC	CSAVGGTVYGYTF
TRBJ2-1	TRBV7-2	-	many	TGTGCCAGCAGCTGGGACACTCCCTACAATGAGCAGTTCTTC	CASSWDTPYNEQFF
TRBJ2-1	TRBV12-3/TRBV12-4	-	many	TGTGCCAGCAGTCCCGGCGCTCATCCCAATGAGCAGTTCTTC	CASSPGAHPNEQFF
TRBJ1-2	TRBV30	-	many	TGTGCCTGGAGCCGGGGCTATGGCTACACCTTC	CAWSRGYGYTF
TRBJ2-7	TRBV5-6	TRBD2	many	TGTGCCAGCAGCTTGGCCTCCGGGACTAGCTACGAGCAGTACTTC	CASSLASGTSYEQYF
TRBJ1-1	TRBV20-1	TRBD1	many	TGCAGTGCTAGGTTCGGACAGGGAAAGGGTGAAGCTTTCTTT	CSARFGQGKGEAFF
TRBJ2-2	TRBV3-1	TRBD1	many	TGTGCCAGCAGCCGGACGGAGACAGGGACCGGGGAGCTGTTTTTT	CASSRTETGTGELFF
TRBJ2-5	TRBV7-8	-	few	TGTGCCAGCAGCTTACGCTCCGGGGGCGAGACCCAGTACTTC	CASSLRSGGETQYF
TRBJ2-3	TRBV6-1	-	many	TGTGCCAGCAGTGATCTGCGGGGATCCACAGATACGCAGTATTTT	CASSDLRGSTDTQYF
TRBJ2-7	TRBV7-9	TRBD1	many	TGTGCCAGCAGCCCTCGACAGGGGGTAGGCTCCTACGAGCAGTACTTC	CASSPRQGVGSYEQYF
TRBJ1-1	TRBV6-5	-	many	TGTGCCAGCAGTTACTCGGGGGAGAGCACTGAAGCTTTCTTT	CASSYSGESTEAFF